Listed here is a single T cell receptor beta chain. The antigen it recognizes is unknown. No much larger clone is present one base from it, and per-base qualities are unavailable. Measured from the cysteine to the phenylalanine, the CDR3 is 12 residues long. Just CDR3 DNA is preserved here, 36 bases in frame from base 1. V is pared back by 2 bases and J by 5 bases, with 6 bases lying between the germline termini. Per the germline V gene, KGHSH is the CDR1 and LQKENI is the CDR2. The instrument given in TCRdb is Illumina NovaSeq 6000. TCRalpha and TCRbeta cDNA libraries were constructed by 5'RACE with constant-segment primers, with sample barcodes and unique molecular identifiers being introduced. Trizol reagent was used to extract RNA from every sample. Libraries were amplified in two PCR steps, with a second sample barcode and Illumina TruSeq adapters added in the second step. Sequencing of the libraries was done on an Illumina NovaSeq, producing 2 x 150 bp paired-end reads. Processing in the source paper ran as follows. The reads were demultiplexed and collapsed into UMI-guided consensus sequences using migec v1.2.7. Using mixcr v2.1.11, UMI consensuses were aligned to TRA and TRB V and J templates and then assembled into clonotypes. A clonotype was counted as expanded or contracted only when both edgeR and NoisET called the clonotype significant, with the noise models trained on biological replicates. edgeR calls used a false discovery rate-adjusted p below 0.01 and a log2 fold-change threshold of 1. As an exploratory analysis of dynamics, PCA with hierarchical clustering was applied to max-normalized trajectories of the 1000 most abundant clonotypes. The CD4 or CD8 phenotype of responding clones was assigned using the separately sequenced CD4+ and CD8+ repertoires. Using fastp at Q25 and MiXCR, TCRdb reprocessed the public reads and kept productive beta chains. For every CDR3 protein sequence, its rows merge into one entry that carries the most common genes and DNA. V and J calls and clone size were set by TCRdb, not the authors. This sample has 350,000 to 450,000 distinct CDR3 sequences in its table, and around 19% of those were observed once. 8.4% of the sample lies in the top ten.

These data originate in a study of T-cell memory formation after mild COVID-19 (dated by TCRdb to the early 2020s). For the wider study: TCR sequence clusters from the two donors were found to be largely donor specific. T-cell clones expanding and contracting after mild COVID-19 in a couple of donors were tracked by longitudinal TCRalpha and TCRbeta repertoire sequencing. Two young, previously healthy adult volunteers, one female and one male, were included in the cohort.

Study-wide findings and limitations: SARS-CoV-2 specificity was not confirmed for the second-wave clones peaking on day 37. Only a couple of mild cases were covered in the study, and larger cohorts including severe cases with pre-infection samples were considered necessary. Contracting CD4+ clones turned up mainly in the CM and EM memory subsets, whereas EMRA was where CD8+ clones were enriched. Some responding clones were found in pre-infection memory, which suggests that pre-existing cross-reactive memory T cells took part in the SARS-CoV-2 response. Clones contracting from day 15 to 85 had balanced CD4/CD8 phenotypes, while a second wave expanding from day 15 to 37 was biased towards CD4+.

PBMCs were isolated by Ficoll-Paque density gradient centrifugation. The sample comprised PBMCs or a T cell subset sorted from them (not recorded which). This TCR came from an adult woman who had mild COVID-19 (a few samples of this study predate the infection). The sample titles of this study are shuffled in the database, so cell type and time point are left out; the donor was told from shared clones. The rearrangement joined TRBV18 to TRBJ2-5, with no reliable assignment of the D segment. The CDR3 sequence is CASSPRVETQYF. In nucleotides, the sequence is TGTGCCAGCTCACCAAGGGTGGAGACCCAGTACTTC.